This TCR beta chain is drawn from a study of cytomegalovirus exposure and HLA in healthy donors. General observations from the study: Cytomegalovirus association was assigned to about 150 TCR beta chains. It was reported that TCR beta sequences correctly inferred the HLA-A and HLA-B alleles for most subjects. In a later analysis, compared with equally common non-associated chains, HLA-associated beta chains were more expanded.

Each donor's status was that of a healthy bone marrow donor. The PCR ran on 60 Vbeta and 13 Jbeta primers. Some clones are missing from TCRdb's copy, which holds only in-frame ones; the method was immunoSEQ multiplex PCR. The sample has hundreds of thousands of clones; approximately 84% are singletons. The CDR3 loop spans 14 amino acids. Trimming removed 8 bases from V and 2 bases from J; junction bases left unmatched: 7. The germline V gene has CDR1 MRHNA and CDR2 SNTAGT. Regarding this clone: Antigen specificity is unknown.

The clonotype comes from a woman aged 40-49 years in good health and CMV-seronegative. Sequenced: PBMCs. The rearrangement joins TRBV6-4 to TRBJ2-7, with TRBD1 matching over 9 bases. The chain's CDR3 is CASLGTGNTYEQYF. CDR3 bases: TGTGCCAGCCTAGGGACAGGGAACACCTACGAGCAGTACTTC.